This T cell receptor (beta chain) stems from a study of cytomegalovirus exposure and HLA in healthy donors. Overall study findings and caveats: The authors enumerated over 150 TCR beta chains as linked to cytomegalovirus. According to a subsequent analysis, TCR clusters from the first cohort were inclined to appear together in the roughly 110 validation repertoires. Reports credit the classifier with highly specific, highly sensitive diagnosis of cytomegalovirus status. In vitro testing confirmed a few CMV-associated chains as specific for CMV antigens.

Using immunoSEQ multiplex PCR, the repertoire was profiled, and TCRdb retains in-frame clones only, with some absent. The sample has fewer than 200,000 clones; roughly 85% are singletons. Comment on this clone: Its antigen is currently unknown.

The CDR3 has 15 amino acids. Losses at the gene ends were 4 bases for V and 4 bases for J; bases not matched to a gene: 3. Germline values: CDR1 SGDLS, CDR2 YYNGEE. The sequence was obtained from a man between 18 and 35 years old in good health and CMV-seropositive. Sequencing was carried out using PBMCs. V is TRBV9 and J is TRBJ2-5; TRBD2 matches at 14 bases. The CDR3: CASSLGLAGGETQYF. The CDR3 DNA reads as TGTGCCAGCAGCCTCGGACTAGCGGGAGGAGAGACCCAGTACTTC.